This T cell receptor (beta chain) was sequenced during a study of T cells in localized non-small cell lung cancer. The CDR3 contains 15 residues. Germline loops: CDR1 MNHEY, CDR2 SMNVEV (reference sequence). The V and J ends lost 0 bases and 4 bases, in that order; junction bases with no gene match: 5. Sequencing used immunoSEQ multiplex PCR; TCRdb keeps in-frame clones, though not all of them. The table lists 40,000 to 60,000 clones, around 87% of them singletons. About this clone: Its target is unknown.

Findings of the study overall: Among the tissues sampled, uninvolved adjacent lung had the highest T cell clonality, above tumor.

This sample comprised PBMCs, obtained before any cancer treatment. The chain is built from TRBV27 and TRBJ1-2, with 7 bases aligning to TRBD1. This clonotype was obtained from a female donor with stage II lung adenocarcinoma. The CDR3: CASSLSWTGPYGYTF. CDR3 DNA sequence: TGTGCCAGCAGTTTATCTTGGACAGGCCCCTATGGCTACACCTTC.